Listed here are 32 T cell receptor beta chains from one sample, sequenced in a study of shared clonotypes between healthy human individuals. The table came from immunoSEQ multiplex PCR; TCRdb's copy has only in-frame clones and leaves some out. Of some 500,000 clones in the sample, about 80% were seen once. The sequenced sample was PBMCs. The receptors shown here come from a woman aged 40 to 50 in good health. Some clones in this sample may be carry-over from other donors' samples.

CDR3 protein: CSVERQGTRGAFF. In nucleotides, the CDR3 is TGCAGCGTTGAAAGGCAGGGGACCCGGGGGGCTTTCTTT. This chain joins TRBV29-1 and TRBJ1-1, with D possibly TRBD1 on 6 matching bases. This CDR3 has 13 residues. Trimming took 2 bases from V and 11 from J, leaving 18 bases between them. CDR1 and CDR2 from the germline V gene are SQVTM and ANQGSEA. Full variable domain (remainder filled in from reference TRBV29-1 and TRBJ1-1): SAVISQKPSRDICQRGTSLTIQCQVDSQVTMMFWYRQQPGQSLTLIATANQGSEATYESGFVIDKFPISRPNLTFSTLTVSNMSPEDSSIYLCSVERQGTRGAFFGQGTRLTVV.

The chain has TRBV6-6 and TRBJ2-7; 10 bases match TRBD2. Unmatched junction bases numbered 8, after V lost 8 bases and J lost 7 bases. The CDR3 runs to 13 residues. CDR1 MNHNY and CDR2 SVGAGI come from the germline V gene (reference sequence). The CDR3 is CASASGRAGEQYF. The CDR3 DNA sequence: TGTGCCAGCGCAAGCGGGAGGGCAGGGGAGCAGTACTTC.

The chain carries TRBV5-1 and TRBJ2-5, with 7 bases matching TRBD1. Trimming cost V 4 bases and J 7 bases; bases outside gene matches: 7. The CDR3 loop spans 13 amino acids. CDR1 and CDR2 (germline): SGHRS, YFSETQ. As DNA, the CDR3 is TGCGCCAGCAGCCCTGACAGGGCGAGGACCCAGTACTTC. Translation gives CASSPDRARTQYF.

This sequence joins TRBV5-1 and TRBJ2-7; the match to TRBD1 covers 8 bases. The CDR3 has 14 residues. The trim removed 3 bases at V and 2 bases at J, leaving 4 bases unmatched. The germline V gene has CDR1 SGHRS and CDR2 YFSETQ. This CDR3 reads CASSWKDRAYEQYF. CDR3 coding DNA: TGCGCCAGCAGCTGGAAGGACAGGGCCTACGAGCAGTACTTC.

V is TRBV14 and J is TRBJ2-7; 14 nucleotides align to TRBD2. The length of the CDR3 is 17 residues. Germline V gene lookup returns CDR1 SGHDN and CDR2 FVKESK. V lost 0 bases to trimming and J lost 4 bases; unmatched junction nucleotides: 5. The CDR3 sequence is CASSQEGLAGVHYEQYF. The CDR3 DNA reads as TGTGCCAGCAGCCAAGAGGGACTAGCGGGAGTCCATTACGAGCAGTACTTC.

The sample holds one count of this clone. The chain has TRBV7-2 and TRBJ2-1; the D is unclear. V lost 5 bases and J lost 9, with 11 bases in between. Germline V gene sequence: CDR1 SGHTA, CDR2 FQGNSA. This CDR3 has 12 residues. For the CDR3, the DNA is TGTGCCAGCAGCGCCCTCCTACCTGAGCAGTTCTTC. This codes for CASSALLPEQFF.

The V call is TRBV19, the J call TRBJ1-1; the D is unclear. V lost 6 bases and J 4 bases, leaving 18 bases between the germline ends. Germline V gives CDR1 LNHDA, CDR2 SQIVND (reference sequence). The CDR3 runs to 15 residues. DNA for the CDR3: TGTGCCAGTAGCCCATTTGGCGGGGTAGGCACTGAAGCTTTCTTT. Translating it yields CASSPFGGVGTEAFF.

The chain combines TRBV5-1 with TRBJ1-3; D perhaps matches TRBD1 (5 bases). Germline CDR1 and CDR2: SGHRS and YFSETQ. CDR3 size: 15 residues. V lost 3 bases to trimming and J lost 2 bases, with 12 bases between them. The CDR3 region is CASSSAGVAGNTIYF. The CDR3 DNA is TGCGCCAGCAGCTCCGCGGGGGTTGCTGGAAACACCATATATTTT. The complete variable domain, with remaining parts taken from reference TRBV5-1 and TRBJ1-3, reads KAGVTQTPRYLIKTRGQQVTLSCSPISGHRSVSWYQQTPGQGLQFLFEYFSETQRNKGNFPGRFSGRQFSNSRSEMNVSTLELGDSALYLCASSSAGVAGNTIYFGEGSWLTVV.

This clone has more than one count but fewer than ten. CDR3 DNA: TGTGCCAGCAGCACGCCGGGACTCACTGAAGCTTTCTTT. This encodes CASSTPGLTEAFF. V is TRBV7-9 and J is TRBJ1-1; TRBD1 is a possible D gene (5 bases). V was shortened by 5 bases and J by 4 bases, with 11 bases between the two germline ends. Germline V gene sequence: CDR1 SEHNR, CDR2 FQNEAQ (reference sequence). The CDR3 consists of 13 residues. Using reference TRBV7-9 and TRBJ1-1 for the parts outside the CDR3, the full variable domain is DTGVSQNPRHKITKRGQNVTFRCDPISEHNRLYWYRQTLGQGPEFLTYFQNEAQLEKSRLLSDRFSAERPKGSFSTLEIQRTEQGDSAMYLCASSTPGLTEAFFGQGTRLTVV.

The CDR3 nucleotides are TGTGCCAGCAGGAGGACTAGCGGGAGTGCTTATGAGCAGTTCTTC. Translation gives CASRRTSGSAYEQFF. This chain joins TRBV6-1 and TRBJ2-1; TRBD2 aligns across 13 bases. CDR1 and CDR2 from the germline V gene are MNHNS and SASEGT. This CDR3 region has 15 residues. Unmatched junction bases numbered 7, after V lost 6 bases and J lost 8 bases.

There are a few counts of this clone. At one boundary the junction diverges from the germline segment, which might be a read error. The chain combines TRBV5-8 with TRBJ1-2; maybe TRBD1 (5 bases). The germline gives CDR1 SGHTS, CDR2 YDEGEE. CDR3 length equals 16 residues. Here the CDR3 reads CASSLLGDSPNDGYTF. The CDR3 DNA sequence: TGTGCCAGCAGCTTGTTGGGCGACAGTCCTAACGATGGCTACACCTTC.

Details on this clone: Other DNA variants within this sample encode the same CDR3. This sequence joins TRBV6-1 and TRBJ1-5; 8 bases are shared with TRBD1. This CDR3 comprises 14 residues. Germline V gene lookup returns CDR1 MNHNS and CDR2 SASEGT. V lost 2 bases to trimming and J lost 4 bases; unmatched junction nucleotides: 1. This chain's CDR3 is CASSENRGNQPQHF. In DNA form, the CDR3 reads TGTGCCAGCAGTGAAAACAGGGGGAATCAGCCCCAGCATTTT.

J is TRBJ2-7 and V is TRBV7-2; no clear D. The CDR3 has 12 residues. The ends were cut back, 5 bases at V and 7 bases at J, with 12 bases in the middle. Germline CDR1 reads SGHTA; CDR2 reads FQGNSA. The CDR3 nucleotides read TGTGCCAGCAGCCAGCCCCCGGATGAGCAGTACTTC. This translates into CASSQPPDEQYF.

The CDR3 is CASTLNEAEISPLHF. The CDR3 DNA reads as TGTGCCAGCACTCTCAACGAGGCAGAGATTTCACCCCTCCACTTT. This chain connects TRBV2 to TRBJ1-6; no definite D call. The CDR3 has 15 residues. Germline CDR1 SNHLY, CDR2 FYNNEI. V was pared by 7 bases and J by 9 bases, with 19 bases between.

The CDR3 here is CASSLPPRGWEGQGGELFF. CDR3 DNA: TGTGCCAGCAGCTTACCCCCTCGAGGCTGGGAGGGCCAGGGCGGGGAGCTGTTTTTT. The rearrangement links TRBV7-2 to TRBJ2-2; 7 bases map to TRBD2. V shed 2 bases and J 7 bases; nucleotides not matched to a gene: 19. Germline V gene sequence: CDR1 SGHTA, CDR2 FQGNSA. This CDR3 contains 19 residues.

This rearrangement joins TRBV4-3 to TRBJ2-3; 10 bases align to TRBD2. This CDR3 has 18 amino acids. V trimming: 3 bases; J trimming: 2 bases; junction bases outside the gene matches: 11. From germline, CDR1 is LGHNA and CDR2 YSLEER. CDR3 sequence (DNA): TGCGCCAGCAGCCAGGATTTTGGACTAGCGGCATACACAGATACGCAGTATTTT. Its protein is CASSQDFGLAAYTDTQYF.

The gene calls are TRBV6-5 and TRBJ2-7; the D call may be TRBD1 or TRBD2 (5 bases each). The germline CDR1 and CDR2 sequences are MNHEY and SVGAGI. The V end was cut by 5 bases, the J end by 0 bases, with 11 bases between. There are 14 residues in the CDR3. This CDR3 reads CASSMGRVSYEQYF. The CDR3 nucleotides are TGTGCCAGCAGTATGGGGCGGGTCTCCTACGAGCAGTACTTC.

This clone has a handful of counts. CDR3: CASSLSFRDRVNEQFF. The CDR3 nucleotides read TGTGCCAGCAGCTTATCATTCCGGGACAGGGTCAATGAGCAGTTCTTC. This chain links TRBV7-3 with TRBJ2-1; TRBD1 aligns across 9 bases. Germline V lookup: CDR1 SGHTA, CDR2 FQGTGA. This CDR3 has 16 residues. The V gene end was trimmed by 2 bases and the J gene end by 6 bases; junction bases not matched to a gene: 8.

The V and J genes are TRBV27 and TRBJ2-1; a weak D match, TRBD2 (6 bases). Germline values: CDR1 MNHEY, CDR2 SMNVEV (reference sequence). The V end lost 9 bases, the J end lost 6 bases, and 24 bases lay between the germline ends. The CDR3 runs to 16 residues. CDR3 region: CASTKSGPQVGNEQFF. DNA for the CDR3: TGTGCCAGTACCAAAAGCGGGCCACAAGTAGGCAATGAGCAGTTCTTC.

The chain couples TRBV5-6 to TRBJ2-7, with 11 bases fitting TRBD2. CDR1 is SGHDT and CDR2 is YYEEEE in the germline V gene. This CDR3 contains 15 residues. V lost 3 bases, J lost 3 bases, and 5 bases stayed unmatched. The CDR3 spells CASSWVAGGIYEQYF. The DNA for the CDR3 is TGTGCCAGCAGCTGGGTAGCGGGGGGGATCTACGAGCAGTACTTC.

The chain has TRBV2 and TRBJ1-1, with D uncertain. The V end lost 6 bases, the J end lost 4 bases, and 21 bases lay between the germline ends. The CDR3 runs to 16 residues. Germline V gives CDR1 SNHLY, CDR2 FYNNEI. The CDR3 DNA sequence: TGTGCCAGCAGCTCCCGACGGGGTGGAATGAGCACTGAAGCTTTCTTT. It specifies CASSSRRGGMSTEAFF.

This chain links TRBV7-2 with TRBJ2-5; TRBD2 aligns across 8 bases. This CDR3 has 12 residues. The germline gives CDR1 SGHTA, CDR2 FQGNSA. V gave up 3 bases and J gave up 10 bases; unmatched junction bases: 4. CDR3 nucleotide sequence: TGTGCCAGCAGCTTCCCTAGCGGGCTCCAGTACTTC. Protein product: CASSFPSGLQYF.

The chain combines TRBV4-2 with TRBJ2-7; D gene unclear. The J call is uncertain, as TRBJ2-1 better fits the DNA end. The CDR3 runs 14 residues. The germline gives CDR1 LGHNA, CDR2 YNFKEQ. The CDR3 here is CASSHNLEDNEQFF. CDR3 bases: TGTGCCAGCAGCCATAATCTAGAGGACAATGAGCAGTTCTTC.

This chain connects TRBV5-5 to TRBJ2-7; 7 bases align to TRBD1. Germline V gene lookup returns CDR1 SGHKS and CDR2 YYEKEE (reference sequence). The trim removed 4 bases at V and 0 bases at J, leaving 4 bases unmatched. The CDR3 extends over 14 amino acids. The CDR3 bases are TGTGCCAGCAGCGCGACAGGGCTCTCCTACGAGCAGTACTTC. Translated, it gives CASSATGLSYEQYF.

This chain links TRBV7-2 with TRBJ2-7; the D is unclear. Trimming took 4 bases from V and 4 from J, leaving 8 bases between them. Germline-derived CDR1 and CDR2 are SGHTA and FQGNSA. The CDR3 totals 12 residues. DNA of the CDR3: TGTGCCAGCAGCTGGACCCGGTACGAGCAGTACTTC. It translates to CASSWTRYEQYF.

The gene calls are TRBV5-5 and TRBJ1-1; D call uncertain. V was trimmed by 2 bases and J by 0 bases, leaving 8 bases between them. This CDR3 spans 14 amino acids. From germline, CDR1 is SGHKS and CDR2 YYEKEE (reference sequence). In nucleotides, the CDR3 is TGTGCCAGCAGCTTCGGACCCATGAACACTGAAGCTTTCTTT. Translated, it gives CASSFGPMNTEAFF.

The genes are TRBV19 and TRBJ2-1, with TRBD2 matching 9 bases. Germline trimming cut 2 bases from V and 12 bases from J; bases unmatched to any gene: 11. This CDR3 is built from 15 residues. CDR1 is LNHDA and CDR2 is SQIVND in the germline V gene (reference sequence). CDR3 nucleotides: TGTGCCAGTAGTATAACGTCTAGCGGGGAGGGTTTGCAGTTCTTC. Residues: CASSITSSGEGLQFF. The whole variable domain, remainder taken from reference TRBV19 and TRBJ2-1, is DGGITQSPKYLFRKEGQNVTLSCEQNLNHDAMYWYRQDPGQGLRLIYYSQIVNDFQKGDIAEGYSVSREKKESFPLTVTSAQKNPTAFYLCASSITSSGEGLQFFGPGTRLTVL.

This clone was counted once. V gene TRBV5-5 combines with J gene TRBJ2-6, with 7 bases identical to TRBD1. The CDR3 extends over 19 amino acids. Germline CDR1 SGHKS, CDR2 YYEKEE (reference sequence). The trim removed 4 bases at V and 1 base at J, leaving 14 bases unmatched. The CDR3 nucleotides are TGTGCCAGCAGCGACCGGGGACAGACAGTACTATCTGGGGCCAACGTCCTGACTTTC. This translates into CASSDRGQTVLSGANVLTF.

The V and J genes are TRBV4-2 and TRBJ2-3; 13 nucleotides match TRBD2. CDR1 and CDR2 from the germline V gene are LGHNA and YNFKEQ. This CDR3 spans 16 amino acids. J gave up 4 bases and V 3 bases, and 4 bases lay outside the gene matches. The CDR3, as DNA: TGTGCCAGCAGCCAGCGGACTAGCGGGAGCGCAGATACGCAGTATTTT. This translates into CASSQRTSGSADTQYF.

About this clone: This likely traces to a read error, being one base from a far larger clone. The CDR3 spells CASTRTGGDTGELFF. CDR3 DNA: TGCGCCAGCACCCGCACAGGGGGGGACACCGGGGAGCTGTTTTTT. The J gene is TRBJ2-2, the V gene TRBV5-1; tentative D call: TRBD1 (8 bases). With 6 bases removed from V and 3 bases from J, the gap between germline ends came to 15 bases. The germline V gene has CDR1 SGHRS and CDR2 YFSETQ. The CDR3 covers 15 residues.

V gene TRBV2 combines with J gene TRBJ1-2; D uncertain. The CDR3 is 14 residues long. Per the germline V gene, CDR1 is SNHLY and CDR2 is FYNNEI. Trimming pared 5 bases from V and 6 bases from J, leaving 16 bases between. The CDR3 DNA reads TGTGCCAGCAGTATTCTTGACATATCCGATGGCTACACCTTC. Translation gives CASSILDISDGYTF.

This sequence joins TRBV5-4 and TRBJ2-7, with D possibly being TRBD1 or TRBD2 (6 bases each). Trimming removed 0 bases from V and 2 bases from J, with 12 bases in between. Germline CDR1 and CDR2: SGHNT and YYREEE (reference sequence). This CDR3 has 15 amino acids. Here the CDR3 DNA reads TGTGCCAGCAGCTTGGGAGGGGGGACCCCCTACGAGCAGTACTTC. It encodes CASSLGGGTPYEQYF.